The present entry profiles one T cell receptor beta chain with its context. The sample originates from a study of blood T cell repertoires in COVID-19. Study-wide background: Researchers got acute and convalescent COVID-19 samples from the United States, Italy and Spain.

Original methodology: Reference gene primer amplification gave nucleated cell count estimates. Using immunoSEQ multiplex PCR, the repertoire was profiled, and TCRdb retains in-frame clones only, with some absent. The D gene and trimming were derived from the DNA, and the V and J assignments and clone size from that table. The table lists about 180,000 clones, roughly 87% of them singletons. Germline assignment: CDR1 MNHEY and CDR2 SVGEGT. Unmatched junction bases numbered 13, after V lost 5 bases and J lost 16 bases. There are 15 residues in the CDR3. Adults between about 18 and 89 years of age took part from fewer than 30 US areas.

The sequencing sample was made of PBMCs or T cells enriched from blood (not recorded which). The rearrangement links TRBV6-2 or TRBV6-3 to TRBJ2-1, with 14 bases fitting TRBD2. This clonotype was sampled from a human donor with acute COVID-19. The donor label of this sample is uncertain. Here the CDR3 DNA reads TGTGCCAGCAGTCGGACCCGACTAGCGGGGGGGCTTGTATTCTTC. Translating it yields CASSRTRLAGGLVFF.